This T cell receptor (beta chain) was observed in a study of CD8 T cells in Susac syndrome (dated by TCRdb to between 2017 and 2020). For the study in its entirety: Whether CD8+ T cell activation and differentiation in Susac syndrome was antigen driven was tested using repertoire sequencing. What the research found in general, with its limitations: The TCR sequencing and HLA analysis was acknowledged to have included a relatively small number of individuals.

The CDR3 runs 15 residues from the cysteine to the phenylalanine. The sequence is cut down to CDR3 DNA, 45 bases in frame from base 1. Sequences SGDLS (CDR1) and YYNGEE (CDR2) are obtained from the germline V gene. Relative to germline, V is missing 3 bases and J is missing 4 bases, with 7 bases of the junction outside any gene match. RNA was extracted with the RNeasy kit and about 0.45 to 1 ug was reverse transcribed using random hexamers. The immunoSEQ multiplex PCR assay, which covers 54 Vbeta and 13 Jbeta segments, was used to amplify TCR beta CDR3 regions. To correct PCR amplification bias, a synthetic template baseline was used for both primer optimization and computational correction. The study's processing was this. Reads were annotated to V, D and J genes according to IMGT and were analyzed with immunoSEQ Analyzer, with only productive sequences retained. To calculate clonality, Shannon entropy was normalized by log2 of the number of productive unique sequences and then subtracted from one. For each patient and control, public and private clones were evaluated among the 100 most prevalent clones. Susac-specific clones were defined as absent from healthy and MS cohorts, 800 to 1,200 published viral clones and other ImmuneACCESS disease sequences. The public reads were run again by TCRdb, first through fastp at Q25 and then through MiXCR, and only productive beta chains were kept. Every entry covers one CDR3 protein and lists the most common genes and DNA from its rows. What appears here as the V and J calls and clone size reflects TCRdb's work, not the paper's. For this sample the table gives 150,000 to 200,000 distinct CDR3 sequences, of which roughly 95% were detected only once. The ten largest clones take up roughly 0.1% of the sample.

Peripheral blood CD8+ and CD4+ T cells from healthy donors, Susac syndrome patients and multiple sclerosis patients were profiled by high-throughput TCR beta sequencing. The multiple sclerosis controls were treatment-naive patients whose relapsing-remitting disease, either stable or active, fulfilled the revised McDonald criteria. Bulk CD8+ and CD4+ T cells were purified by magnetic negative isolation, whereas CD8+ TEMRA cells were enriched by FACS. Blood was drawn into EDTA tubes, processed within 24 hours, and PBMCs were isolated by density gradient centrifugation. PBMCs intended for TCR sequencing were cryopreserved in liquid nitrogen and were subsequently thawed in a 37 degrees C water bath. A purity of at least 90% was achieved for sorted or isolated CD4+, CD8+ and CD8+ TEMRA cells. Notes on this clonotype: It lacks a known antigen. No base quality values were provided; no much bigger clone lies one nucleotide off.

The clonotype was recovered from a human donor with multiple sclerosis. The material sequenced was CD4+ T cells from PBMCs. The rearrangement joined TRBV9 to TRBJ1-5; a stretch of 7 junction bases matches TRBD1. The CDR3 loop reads CASSARQGLNQPQHF. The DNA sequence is TGTGCCAGCAGCGCCAGACAGGGACTTAATCAGCCCCAGCATTTT.